Listed below are T cell receptor beta chains from one sample, sequenced in a study of blood T cell repertoires in COVID-19. Libraries were prepared by immunoSEQ multiplex PCR; TCRdb keeps only in-frame clonotypes and omits some of them. The data hold some 220,000 clones, with roughly 85% observed a single time. Specimen: peripheral blood. Every receptor here comes from a woman in her seventies with COVID-19, enrolled during active disease. CDR3s include the opening cysteine and the closing phenylalanine or tryptophan. A D gene is named only where the DNA matches it firmly. Not every row has a clone size; where given, it reads once, few, many or a size class.

TRBJ2-3,TRBD2,TRBV29-1,.,TGCAGCGTCCAGAGGCGGGGACTAGCGGGGACAGATACGCAGTATTTT,CSVQRRGLAGTDTQYF
TRBJ2-3,.,TRBV12-5,.,TGTGCTAGTGGTCCCTGGACAACCGCCTCAGATACGCAGTATTTT,CASGPWTTASDTQYF
TRBJ1-3,TRBD1,TRBV6-2/TRBV6-3,.,TGTGCCAGCAGTCCCGGGACAGGGAACCCTGGAAACACCATATATTTT,CASSPGTGNPGNTIYF
TRBJ2-1,TRBD2,TRBV11-2,.,TGTGCCAGCAGCCCCCGAACTAGCGTGAACAATGAGCAGTTCTTC,CASSPRTSVNNEQFF
TRBJ2-1,TRBD2,TRBV9,.,TGTGCCAGCAGCGTAGCTGCGGGCGGGAGAGCGAATGAGCAGTTCTTC,CASSVAAGGRANEQFF
TRBJ1-1,.,TRBV19,.,TGTGCCAGTAGTATATCGGCGGGGTTGAACACTGAAGCTTTCTTT,CASSISAGLNTEAFF
TRBJ2-7,TRBD1,TRBV28,.,TGTGCCAGCAGCTGGGGTACAGGGGGCACGTACGAGCAGTACTTC,CASSWGTGGTYEQYF
TRBJ1-3,.,TRBV5-1,.,TGCGCCAGCAGCCCGACCCAGGGCGCGGGAAACACCATATATTTT,CASSPTQGAGNTIYF
TRBJ1-4,TRBD1,TRBV5-4,.,TGTGCCAGCAGCTTCGGGTTTGGACAGGGCGGTGAAAAACTGTTTTTT,CASSFGFGQGGEKLFF
TRBJ1-1,.,TRBV7-9,.,TGTGCCAGCAGCCTCACTTCACCCAACACTGAAGCTTTCTTT,CASSLTSPNTEAFF
TRBJ1-1,.,TRBV4-1,.,TGCGCCAGCAGCAACCGCGGGGCTCAGGACACTGAAGCTTTCTTT,CASSNRGAQDTEAFF
TRBJ1-1,.,TRBV6-5,.,TGTGCCAGCAGAAAGGACAGCGGGGGCACTGAAGCTTTCTTT,CASRKDSGGTEAFF
TRBJ1-1,TRBD1,TRBV9,.,TGTGCCAGCAGCCCTCCCCCTAAGGGACAGCGTTTTAACACTGAAGCTTTCTTT,CASSPPPKGQRFNTEAFF
TRBJ1-5,.,TRBV6-6,.,TGTGCCAGCGACAGAGGCTTAAGCAATCAGCCCCAGCATTTT,CASDRGLSNQPQHF
TRBJ2-5,.,TRBV5-8,.,TGTGCCAGCAGTCGATCAGGGGAGACCCAGTACTTC,CASSRSGETQYF
TRBJ2-6,.,TRBV5-5,.,TGTGCCAGCAGCTTGTACACCTCTGGGGCCAACGTCCTGACTTTC,CASSLYTSGANVLTF
TRBJ1-1,.,TRBV7-6,.,TGTGCCAGCAGCTTCTTGGACGGGAGGAACACTGAAGCTTTCTTT,CASSFLDGRNTEAFF
TRBJ1-1,.,TRBV4-2,.,TGTGCCAGCAGCCAAGAGGAGAGGTCTCAGAACACTGAAGCTTTCTTT,CASSQEERSQNTEAFF
TRBJ1-6,.,TRBV5-4,once,TGTGCCAGCAGCTACACAGGGAGCAATTCACCCCTCCACTTT,CASSYTGSNSPLHF
TRBJ1-6,TRBD1,TRBV19,.,TGTGCCAGTAGTATAGTCCCGGGACAGATTAATTCACCCCTCCACTTT,CASSIVPGQINSPLHF
TRBJ1-5,.,TRBV6-5,.,TGTGCCAGCAGTACGGGGGGGTATGGCAATCAGCCCCAGCATTTT,CASSTGGYGNQPQHF
TRBJ1-1,.,TRBV29-1,.,TGCAGCGTTGAAGGAGTGAGGAACACTGAAGCTTTCTTT,CSVEGVRNTEAFF
TRBJ2-1,TRBD2,TRBV10-3,.,TGTGCCATCAGTCCCAACCCTAGCGGGGGGGGAAATGAGCAGTTCTTC,CAISPNPSGGGNEQFF
TRBJ1-5,.,TRBV5-6,few,TGTGCCAGCAGCTTGACAGGGCGGCAGCCCCAGCATTTT,CASSLTGRQPQHF
TRBJ1-3,.,TRBV6-2/TRBV6-3,.,TGTGCCAGCAGTTCACTACCGACAGGCGCCTCTGGAAACACCATATATTTT,CASSSLPTGASGNTIYF
TRBJ2-4,.,TRBV19,.,TGTGCCAGTAGCAAAGGGGCCACGGTCAAAAACATTCAGTACTTC,CASSKGATVKNIQYF
TRBJ1-5,.,TRBV12-5,.,TGTGCTAGTGGCGGCGGACAAGCAGATACCTATAGCAATCAGCCCCAGCATTTT,CASGGGQADTYSNQPQHF
TRBJ1-2,.,TRBV7-9,.,TGTGCCAGCACCCTAGCGGTTGGGGGGACGGGCTATGGCTACACCTTC,CASTLAVGGTGYGYTF
TRBJ1-1,.,TRBV6-5,once,TGTGCCAGCACCGGACAGTTTCTCACTGAAGCTTTCTTT,CASTGQFLTEAFF
TRBJ1-6,TRBD1,TRBV5-1,few,TGCGCCAGCAGCTTGGCCGTGGGACAGCTGAATTCACCCCTCCACTTT,CASSLAVGQLNSPLHF
TRBJ2-2,.,TRBV9,.,TGTGCCAGCACCCGAACGGGGAACACCGGGGAGCTGTTTTTT,CASTRTGNTGELFF
TRBJ1-2,.,TRBV29-1,.,TGCAGCGCCTACGGTGTCCTAGGCTACACCTTC,CSAYGVLGYTF